Following are 30 T cell receptor beta chains from one sample sequenced in a study of cytomegalovirus exposure and HLA in healthy donors. Researchers ran the PCR with 60 Vbeta and 13 Jbeta primers. Measured with immunoSEQ multiplex PCR; TCRdb has only the in-frame clones, and not every one. There are 80,000 to 90,000 clones in the sample; roughly 74% occur only once, and roughly 2.2% lies in the top ten. The sample consisted of PBMCs. All receptors derive from a middle-aged man in good health and CMV-seronegative.

In nucleotides, the CDR3 is TGTGCTAGTGGGCCGACAGGGTCCCATGGCTACACCTTC. This gives the protein CASGPTGSHGYTF. V usage is TRBV12-5 and J usage is TRBJ1-2, with 7 bases matching TRBD1. The CDR3 consists of 13 residues. Per the germline V gene, CDR1 is LGHNT and CDR2 is FRNRAP. The junction had 7 bases not matched to a gene; V was cut back by 6 bases and J by 6 bases. Based on the CDR3 plus reference TRBV12-5 and TRBJ1-2, the full variable domain is DARVTQTPRHKVTEMGQEVTMRCQPILGHNTVFWYRQTMMQGLELLAYFRNRAPLDDSGMPKDRFSAEMPDATLATLKIQPSEPRDSAVYFCASGPTGSHGYTFGSGTRLTVV.

The CDR3 loop reads CASSAPRPQHF. CDR3 coding DNA: TGTGCCAGCAGTGCCCCGAGACCCCAGCATTTT. This chain links TRBV6-1 with TRBJ1-5; no reliable D call. The CDR3 consists of 11 residues. Trimming stripped 4 bases from V and 10 bases from J, with 8 bases between. Per germline, CDR1 MNHNS and CDR2 SASEGT.

CDR3 loop: CASAQGKTEAFF. CDR3 DNA sequence: TGTGCCAGCGCACAGGGAAAAACTGAAGCTTTCTTT. The chain links TRBV6-6 to TRBJ1-1; maybe TRBD1 (6 bases). Trimming removed 8 bases from V and 5 bases from J, with 12 bases in between. The CDR3 extends over 12 amino acids. Germline CDR1 is MNHNY and CDR2 is SVGAGI (reference sequence).

This chain uses TRBV28 with TRBJ2-7; TRBD1 might be the D (5 bases). There are 14 residues in the CDR3. Germline CDR1 MDHEN, CDR2 SYDVKM. The V gene lost 6 bases and the J gene lost 6 bases, with 18 bases spanning the gap. CDR3 in amino acids: CASRPPASRGEQYF. CDR3 DNA: TGTGCCAGCAGACCCCCAGCTAGTAGGGGCGAGCAGTACTTC.

The chain couples TRBV27 to TRBJ2-7; 8 nucleotides line up with TRBD1. The germline V gene has CDR1 MNHEY and CDR2 SMNVEV (reference sequence). Losses at the gene ends were 6 bases for V and 5 bases for J; bases not matched to a gene: 3. This CDR3 has 12 amino acids. The DNA of the CDR3 is TGTGCCAGCAGGGACAGGGTTGACGAGCAGTACTTC. Protein product: CASRDRVDEQYF.

The rearrangement joins TRBV28 to TRBJ2-7, with TRBD2 matching over 12 bases. V lost 2 bases and J lost 3; bases outside the gene matches: 8. CDR1 is MDHEN, CDR2 SYDVKM, per germline. The CDR3 runs to 17 residues. The CDR3 DNA reads as TGTGCCAGCAGTTTACCGCCGACTAGCGGGAGATTCTACGAGCAGTACTTC. This translates into CASSLPPTSGRFYEQYF.

In this sample, this clone turned up a few times. The rearrangement uses TRBV5-6 and TRBJ2-6, with D hard to call. V lost 0 bases to trimming and J lost 4 bases, with 5 bases between them. This CDR3 spans 14 amino acids. CDR1 is SGHDT and CDR2 is YYEEEE in the germline V gene. CDR3 coding DNA: TGTGCCAGCAGCTTGGCCGGGGGGGCCAACGTCCTGACTTTC. It codes for CASSLAGGANVLTF.

This rearrangement joins TRBV5-1 to TRBJ1-1; D remains unclear. The CDR3 has 13 amino acids. The V end was cut by 0 bases, the J end by 1 base, with 4 bases between. Germline CDR1 reads SGHRS; CDR2 reads YFSETQ. CDR3 amino acids: CASSLVRNTEAFF. The CDR3 coding sequence is TGCGCCAGCAGCTTGGTGAGGAACACTGAAGCTTTCTTT.

The chain employs TRBV9 and TRBJ2-3; 10 nucleotides line up with TRBD2. CDR1 SGDLS and CDR2 YYNGEE come from the germline V gene. Losses at the gene ends were 0 bases for V and 1 base for J; bases not matched to a gene: 2. The CDR3 loop spans 16 amino acids. CDR3 nucleotides: TGTGCCAGCAGCGTAGGAGCGGGAGGGGGCACAGATACGCAGTATTTT. This gives the protein CASSVGAGGGTDTQYF. Drawing the rest from reference TRBV9 and TRBJ2-3, the complete variable domain is DSGVTQTPKHLITATGQRVTLRCSPRSGDLSVYWYQQSLDQGLQFLIQYYNGEERAKGNILERFSAQQFPDLHSELNLSSLELGDSALYFCASSVGAGGGTDTQYFGPGTRLTVL.

The chain joins TRBV28 to TRBJ1-5; 12 nucleotides align to TRBD1. Germline V gives CDR1 MDHEN, CDR2 SYDVKM. The CDR3 sequence is 18 residues long. V dropped 5 bases and J dropped 3; count of bases not matched to a gene: 11. CDR3 sequence reads: CASSALAGTGGFNQPQHF. The CDR3 bases are TGTGCCAGCAGTGCACTCGCCGGGACAGGGGGCTTCAATCAGCCCCAGCATTTT.

The gene calls are TRBV2 and TRBJ1-1, with D possibly matching TRBD1 (5 bases). V lost 6 bases to trimming and J lost 4 bases, with 12 bases between them. This CDR3 region has 13 residues. CDR1 SNHLY and CDR2 FYNNEI come from the germline V gene. The chain's CDR3 is CASSVQGTTEAFF. The CDR3 nucleotides are TGTGCCAGCAGCGTCCAGGGCACCACTGAAGCTTTCTTT. Together with reference TRBV2 and TRBJ1-1, the CDR3 gives the full variable domain: EPEVTQTPSHQVTQMGQEVILRCVPISNHLYFYWYRQILGQKVEFLVSFYNNEISEKSEIFDDQFSVERPDGSNFTLKIRSTKLEDSAMYFCASSVQGTTEAFFGQGTRLTVV.

A remark on this clone: The junction departs from the called germline gene at one end, perhaps through a read error. The chain links TRBV5-6 to TRBJ1-2; no clear D gene. The CDR3 runs to 11 residues. The germline CDR1 and CDR2 sequences are SGHDT and YYEEEE. CDR3 coding DNA: TGTGCCAGCAGCTTGGGGAGGTTGGCAGACTTC. This gives the protein CASSLGRLADF.

This sequence joins TRBV6-5 and TRBJ2-2; maybe TRBD1 (5 bases). V was trimmed by 6 bases and J by 5 bases, leaving 10 bases between them. In germline, CDR1 is MNHEY, CDR2 SVGAGI. This CDR3 spans 13 amino acids. The CDR3 DNA follows: TGTGCCAGCAGATTACAGGAAACCGGGGAGCTGTTTTTT. The encoded protein is CASRLQETGELFF.

The rearrangement uses TRBV10-3 and TRBJ2-1; 10 bases agree with TRBD1. V shed 0 bases and J 2 bases; nucleotides not matched to a gene: 1. This CDR3 is 16 amino acids long. Per the germline V gene, CDR1 is ENHRY and CDR2 is SYGVKD. CDR3 amino acids: CAISESGQGAYNEQFF. The CDR3 bases are TGTGCCATCAGTGAGTCCGGACAGGGGGCCTACAATGAGCAGTTCTTC.

The rearrangement uses TRBV5-1 and TRBJ1-1; D is uncertain. The CDR3 has 14 residues. Germline V gene lookup returns CDR1 SGHRS and CDR2 YFSETQ. The germline V and J ends were trimmed by 5 bases and 4 bases, with 15 bases remaining between them. This CDR3 is CASSRNREGTEAFF. As DNA, the CDR3 is TGCGCCAGCAGTCGTAACCGGGAGGGCACTGAAGCTTTCTTT. The full variable domain, completed using reference TRBV5-1 and TRBJ1-1, is KAGVTQTPRYLIKTRGQQVTLSCSPISGHRSVSWYQQTPGQGLQFLFEYFSETQRNKGNFPGRFSGRQFSNSRSEMNVSTLELGDSALYLCASSRNREGTEAFFGQGTRLTVV.

The chain joins TRBV28 to TRBJ1-1; no clear D. V was shortened by 8 bases and J by 3 bases, with 7 bases between the two germline ends. The CDR3 length is 11 residues. Germline CDR1 and CDR2: MDHEN and SYDVKM. CDR3 bases: TGTGCCAGCTTTAGCCACACTGAAGCTTTCTTT. It is translated as CASFSHTEAFF.

About this clone itself: A read error is likely, as this CDR3 ends without the conserved phenylalanine or tryptophan. The DNA is left out, because the CDR3 cannot be placed on it with certainty; the CDR3 is given as TCRdb lists it. This chain uses TRBV20-1 with TRBJ2-7; the table assigns TRBD2, which was not confirmed against the DNA. CDR1 and CDR2 from the germline V gene are DFQATT and SNEGSKA (reference sequence). The CDR3 sequence runs 9 residues, both termini included. The CDR3 is CSGGVAAHP.

V is TRBV4-1 and J is TRBJ1-2, with 9 bases fitting TRBD1. Trimming at V came to 3 bases and at J to 8 bases, leaving 7 bases not matched to a gene. This CDR3 is built from 14 residues. Looked up from germline, CDR1 is MGHRA and CDR2 is YSYEKL. CDR3 DNA sequence: TGCGCCAGCAGCCAGGGGACAGGGAATCACGGCTACACCTTC. Translation: CASSQGTGNHGYTF.

The V call is TRBV19, the J call TRBJ1-6; unclear D gene. Germline loops: CDR1 LNHDA, CDR2 SQIVND (reference sequence). V was shortened by 5 bases and J by 0 bases, with 14 bases between the two germline ends. This CDR3 region has 17 residues. CDR3 nucleotide sequence: TGTGCCAGTAGTGACCCGGGAGAGAGCTCCTATAATTCACCCCTCCACTTT. This encodes CASSDPGESSYNSPLHF.

This chain joins TRBV13 and TRBJ2-1, with 7 bases that match TRBD1. This CDR3 contains 17 residues. V lost 2 bases to trimming and J lost 8 bases; unmatched junction nucleotides: 15. Per germline, CDR1 PRHDT and CDR2 FYEKMQ (reference sequence). The CDR3 sequence: CASSLNLRAGGGDEQFF. The CDR3 DNA sequence: TGTGCCAGCAGCTTAAATCTCCGGGCAGGGGGTGGGGATGAGCAGTTCTTC.

Details on this clone: Other DNA sequences from this sample encode an identical CDR3 as well. The chain has TRBV30 and TRBJ2-7, with D tentatively TRBD1 (5 bases). The CDR3 is made up of 13 amino acids. Trimming shortened V by 0 bases and J by 3 bases, and 9 bases separated the two germline ends. Germline V gene sequence: CDR1 GTSNPN, CDR2 SVGIG (reference sequence). DNA of the CDR3: TGTGCCTGGAGTGTGGGCACAGGCTACGAGCAGTACTTC. Encoded protein: CAWSVGTGYEQYF.

This clone was counted between two and nine times. The chain combines TRBV5-1 with TRBJ1-1; D is perhaps TRBD1 (5 bases). The V end lost 1 base, the J end lost 4 bases, and 8 bases lay between the germline ends. Per the germline V gene, CDR1 is SGHRS and CDR2 is YFSETQ. The CDR3 is made up of 13 amino acids. The CDR3 spells CASSLWGGTEAFF. Written as DNA, the CDR3 is TGCGCCAGCAGCTTGTGGGGCGGCACTGAAGCTTTCTTT.

This chain uses TRBV19 with TRBJ1-1; D might be TRBD1 (5 bases). The V gene's germline CDR1 is LNHDA and CDR2 SQIVND (reference sequence). V lost 6 bases and J 1 base, leaving 9 bases between the germline ends. This CDR3 comprises 13 residues. CDR3 amino acids: CASSPGANTEAFF. CDR3 in DNA: TGTGCCAGTAGCCCTGGGGCGAACACTGAAGCTTTCTTT.

CDR3 DNA sequence: TGTATGGCCGATGGCTACACCTTC. Its translation is CMADGYTF. The gene calls are TRBV11-2 and TRBJ1-2; D is undetermined. The V gene's germline CDR1 is SGHAT and CDR2 FQNNGV. The CDR3 runs to 8 residues.

The chain is built from TRBV7-6 and TRBJ2-1; no clear D. The CDR3 sequence is 15 residues long. Trimming took off 5 bases at V and 8 bases at J, with 19 bases between the two ends. Per germline, CDR1 SGHVS and CDR2 FNYEAQ. DNA for the CDR3: TGTGCCAGCAGCCCCACGACTGTGAATCGAGATGAGCAGTTCTTC. Translating it yields CASSPTTVNRDEQFF.

With regard to this clone: At one end, the junction sequence differs from germline, possibly due to a read error. The chain uses TRBV6-4 and TRBJ2-1, with 10 nucleotides matching TRBD2. The length of the CDR3 is 15 residues. The germline gives CDR1 MRHNA, CDR2 SNTAGT. Here the CDR3 DNA reads TGTGCCAACAGTGACTCTAGCGGGAGCTACAATGAGCAGTTCTTC. Its translation: CANSDSSGSYNEQFF.

The chain employs TRBV6-6 and TRBJ2-3; 13 nucleotides agree with TRBD2. J lost 12 bases, V lost 7 bases, and 4 bases had no gene match. The CDR3 totals 12 residues. The germline V gene encodes CDR1 MNHNY and CDR2 SVGAGI (reference sequence). This chain's CDR3 is CASTGTSGNQYF. The CDR3 DNA reads as TGTGCCAGCACCGGGACTAGCGGGAACCAGTATTTT.

J is TRBJ2-2 and V is TRBV19; maybe TRBD1 (5 bases). V gave up 0 bases and J gave up 4 bases, with 9 bases separating them. Germline V CDR1 and CDR2: LNHDA, SQIVND (reference sequence). This CDR3 region has 15 residues. The chain's CDR3 is CASSIDRVFTGELFF. The CDR3 nucleotides are TGTGCCAGTAGTATAGACAGGGTCTTCACCGGGGAGCTGTTTTTT.

This sequence joins TRBV2 and TRBJ1-4, with 9 bases fitting TRBD1. The CDR3 runs 15 residues. The J segment lost 6 bases and the V segment lost 5 bases, leaving 7 bases of the junction unmatched. Looked up from germline, CDR1 is SNHLY and CDR2 is FYNNEI. The CDR3 spells CASSLWTGEDEKLFF. The DNA of the CDR3 is TGTGCCAGCAGTCTGTGGACAGGGGAGGATGAAAAACTGTTTTTT.

The chain carries TRBV2 and TRBJ2-2; D gene ambiguous. V shed 0 bases and J shed 4 bases, with 9 bases lying between them. Per germline, CDR1 SNHLY and CDR2 FYNNEI. CDR3 length equals 15 residues. Here the CDR3 reads CASSEALSVTGELFF. For the CDR3, the DNA is TGTGCCAGCAGTGAAGCTTTAAGCGTCACCGGGGAGCTGTTTTTT.